A single sample gave rise to the 20 T cell receptor beta chains below, sequenced in a study of beta chain features in type 1 diabetes listed by TCRdb under 2018. Library preparation was by the immunoSEQ multiplex PCR assay. The High Capacity cDNA Reverse Transcription Kit was used to reverse transcribe all of the isolated RNA, meaning that expressed TCRB transcripts were what got sequenced. The source is immuneACCESS, and TCRdb retained only in-frame sequences with V and J called. Part of the clones is not carried over; for the studies checked, unresolved V genes explain less than half of this, and the remainder is unexplained. Present in this sample are just over 450,000 clones, 30% of which were seen just once. Around 0.065% of the sample belongs to the ten largest clones. Sequenced material: naive CD4+ T cells from blood. In the paper's terms, the cell subset or site label means: true naive CD4+ T cells. The receptors derive from a man aged 18 to 30 in good health.

The rearrangement uses TRBV30 and TRBJ2-7; 7 bases are a match to TRBD2. V shed 3 bases, J shed 2 bases, and the junction held 10 bases outside the gene matches. The CDR3 consists of 15 residues. From germline, CDR1 is GTSNPN and CDR2 SVGIG (reference sequence). CDR3 in amino acids: CAWSPRASGTYEQYF. The CDR3, as DNA: TGTGCCTGGAGCCCTCGGGCTAGCGGAACCTACGAGCAGTACTTC.

The V call is TRBV7-8, the J call TRBJ2-1; a weak D match, TRBD2 (5 bases). The V end was cut by 0 bases, the J end by 2 bases, with 11 bases between. The CDR3 has 16 amino acids. CDR1 SGHVS and CDR2 FQNEAQ come from the germline V gene. The CDR3 DNA reads as TGTGCCAGCAGCTTAGCGAGGGTAGGAGCCTACAATGAGCAGTTCTTC. It codes for CASSLARVGAYNEQFF. The complete variable domain, with remaining parts taken from reference TRBV7-8 and TRBJ2-1, reads GAGVSQSPRYKVAKRGQDVALRCDPISGHVSLFWYQQALGQGPEFLTYFQNEAQLDKSGLPSDRFFAERPEGSVSTLKIQRTQQEDSAVYLCASSLARVGAYNEQFFGPGTRLTVL.

This chain connects TRBV29-1 to TRBJ2-7, with TRBD2 matching 8 bases. The CDR3 sequence is 14 residues long. V trimming: 6 bases; J trimming: 1 base; junction bases outside the gene matches: 8. Germline lookup yields CDR1 SQVTM and CDR2 ANQGSEA. The CDR3 coding sequence is TGCAGCGTCGAAAGCGGGAGAGGGTCCTACGAGCAGTACTTC. Amino acids: CSVESGRGSYEQYF.

The rearrangement links TRBV11-3 to TRBJ2-1, with 7 bases lining up with TRBD2. V lost 3 bases and J lost 6; bases outside the gene matches: 2. CDR1 is SGHNT and CDR2 is YENEEA in the germline V gene. The CDR3 loop spans 13 amino acids. The DNA for the CDR3 is TGTGCCAGCAGCTTGGGACTACCCAATGAGCAGTTCTTC. Translated, it gives CASSLGLPNEQFF.

There are a few counts of this clone. The J gene is TRBJ1-2, the V gene TRBV15; D not certain. This CDR3 has 18 amino acids. V lost 5 bases, J lost 0 bases, and 22 bases lay in between. Germline CDR1 reads LNHNV; CDR2 reads YYDKDF (reference sequence). CDR3 sequence: CATSLREGNIVANYGYTF. The DNA for the CDR3 is TGTGCCACCAGCCTACGGGAAGGGAATATTGTAGCTAACTATGGCTACACCTTC.

This clone was counted between two and nine times. The chain employs TRBV27 and TRBJ1-5; D remains unclear. The CDR3 contains 15 residues. Between the trimmed V and J ends, which lost 5 bases and 0 bases, there was a span of 11 bases. Germline CDR1 reads MNHEY; CDR2 reads SMNVEV (reference sequence). The CDR3: CASSPNGDSNQPQHF. DNA for the CDR3: TGTGCCAGCAGTCCAAACGGGGATAGCAATCAGCCCCAGCATTTT.

The sample holds a few counts of this clone. The chain employs TRBV29-1 and TRBJ1-1; TRBD1 aligns across 9 bases. This CDR3 has 13 residues. V dropped 6 bases and J dropped 4; count of bases not matched to a gene: 6. The V gene's germline CDR1 is SQVTM and CDR2 ANQGSEA. The CDR3: CSVQTGGFTEAFF. As DNA, the CDR3 is TGCAGCGTCCAGACAGGGGGTTTCACTGAAGCTTTCTTT. Full variable domain (rest looked up from reference TRBV29-1 and TRBJ1-1): SAVISQKPSRDICQRGTSLTIQCQVDSQVTMMFWYRQQPGQSLTLIATANQGSEATYESGFVIDKFPISRPNLTFSTLTVSNMSPEDSSIYLCSVQTGGFTEAFFGQGTRLTVV.

This CDR3 reads CASSDGLNEKLFF. CDR3 DNA sequence: TGTGCCAGCAGTGACGGTCTTAATGAAAAACTGTTTTTT. The J gene is TRBJ1-4, the V gene TRBV2; D is uncertain. The ends were cut back, 3 bases at V and 4 bases at J, with 6 bases in the middle. The CDR3 length is 13 residues. Germline-derived CDR1 and CDR2 are SNHLY and FYNNEI.

This chain connects TRBV7-6 to TRBJ2-7; possibly TRBD2 for D (6 bases). The CDR3 is 15 residues long. The V gene's germline CDR1 is SGHVS and CDR2 FNYEAQ. V gave up 2 bases and J gave up 3 bases, with 14 bases separating them. CDR3 nucleotide sequence: TGTGCCAGCAGCTTATTTAGGTCGGGGGACTACGAGCAGTACTTC. This codes for CASSLFRSGDYEQYF.

This rearrangement joins TRBV9 to TRBJ1-2; weak D call: TRBD1 (5 bases). The CDR3 extends over 15 amino acids. Looked up from germline, CDR1 is SGDLS and CDR2 is YYNGEE. The ends were cut back, 4 bases at V and 5 bases at J, with 18 bases in the middle. The chain's CDR3 is CASSPRPGLHYGYTF. The CDR3 nucleotides read TGTGCCAGCAGCCCGCGACCGGGACTTCATTATGGCTACACCTTC.

There are a few counts of this clone. The chain uses TRBV29-1 and TRBJ2-5, with TRBD1 identical over 9 bases. The DNA end favors TRBJ2-7, so the J call may be wrong. The CDR3 totals 12 residues. Germline V gene sequence: CDR1 SQVTM, CDR2 ANQGSEA. The CDR3 sequence: CSGGDRECEQYF. The CDR3 coding sequence is TGCAGCGGCGGGGACAGGGAATGCGAGCAGTACTTC.

The V gene is TRBV14, the J gene TRBJ2-7; 9 nucleotides align to TRBD1. Per the germline V gene, CDR1 is SGHDN and CDR2 is FVKESK. The V and J ends lost 1 base and 5 bases, in that order; junction bases with no gene match: 9. The CDR3 is made up of 16 amino acids. The chain's CDR3 is CASSQARGTGFNEQYF. The DNA for the CDR3 is TGTGCCAGCAGCCAAGCACGGGGGACAGGGTTCAACGAGCAGTACTTC. Complete variable domain (other parts from reference TRBV14 and TRBJ2-7): EAGVTQFPSHSVIEKGQTVTLRCDPISGHDNLYWYRRVMGKEIKFLLHFVKESKQDESGMPNNRFLAERTGGTYSTLKVQPAELEDSGVYFCASSQARGTGFNEQYFGPGTRLTVT.

Concerning this clone itself: The sample carries other DNA sequences with the same CDR3. The chain employs TRBV20-1 and TRBJ2-1; the D is unclear. The ends were cut back, 4 bases at V and 4 bases at J, with 5 bases in the middle. From germline, CDR1 is DFQATT and CDR2 SNEGSKA (reference sequence). This CDR3 is 11 amino acids long. The CDR3 loop is CSATGYNEQFF. DNA of the CDR3: TGCAGTGCTACCGGTTACAATGAGCAGTTCTTC.

This clone was counted between two and nine times. The chain carries TRBV30 and TRBJ1-3; D is unclear. The CDR3 is 13 residues long. Germline values: CDR1 GTSNPN, CDR2 SVGIG (reference sequence). Trimming removed 2 bases from V and 7 bases from J, with 12 bases in between. CDR3 DNA sequence: TGTGCCTGGAGTTTAACCTTTGGGAACACCATATATTTT. Protein: CAWSLTFGNTIYF.

The genes are TRBV28 and TRBJ2-7; perhaps D is TRBD1 or TRBD2 (5 bases each). The CDR3 has 14 residues. The V and J ends lost 3 bases and 4 bases respectively, with 13 bases between them. Per germline, CDR1 MDHEN and CDR2 SYDVKM. CDR3 sequence (DNA): TGTGCCAGCAGTTTGTCAGGGACCAATTACGAGCAGTACTTC. Translated, it gives CASSLSGTNYEQYF. The whole variable domain, remainder taken from reference TRBV28 and TRBJ2-7, is DVKVTQSSRYLVKRTGEKVFLECVQDMDHENMFWYRQDPGLGLRLIYFSYDVKMKEKGDIPEGYSVSREKKERFSLILESASTNQTSMYLCASSLSGTNYEQYFGPGTRLTVT.

The chain employs TRBV27 and TRBJ2-4, with D possibly being TRBD2 (6 bases). CDR3 size: 13 residues. V was shortened by 6 bases and J by 6 bases, with 12 bases between the two germline ends. Germline V gives CDR1 MNHEY, CDR2 SMNVEV (reference sequence). The DNA for the CDR3 is TGTGCCAGCAGAGATGGGGGGATAAACATTCAGTACTTC. Residues: CASRDGGINIQYF.

This chain uses TRBV10-3 with TRBJ2-4, with D tentatively TRBD2 (6 bases). The CDR3 loop spans 14 amino acids. Germline CDR1 is ENHRY and CDR2 is SYGVKD. V was clipped by 0 bases and J by 12 bases, with 15 bases between them. The CDR3 sequence is CAISESGGIRRQYF. Written as DNA, the CDR3 is TGTGCCATCAGTGAGTCGGGAGGTATCAGACGTCAGTACTTC.

This clone has just a few counts. This chain connects TRBV29-1 to TRBJ2-1; a weak D match, TRBD2 (6 bases). V was pared by 2 bases and J by 0 bases, with 14 bases between. This CDR3 has 16 residues. Germline V gives CDR1 SQVTM, CDR2 ANQGSEA. The CDR3, as DNA: TGCAGCGTTGAATACGGGCGGGGAAGCTCCTACAATGAGCAGTTCTTC. The encoded protein is CSVEYGRGSSYNEQFF.

In the case of this clone: Other DNA sequences from this sample encode an identical CDR3 as well. CDR3 nucleotide sequence: TGTGCCAGCAGCGTTGACGCAGGCACCGGGGAGCTGTTTTTT. Protein: CASSVDAGTGELFF. The rearrangement uses TRBV9 and TRBJ2-2; D unresolved. The CDR3 runs 14 residues. With 2 bases removed from V and 4 bases from J, the gap between germline ends came to 9 bases. Germline CDR1 is SGDLS and CDR2 is YYNGEE.

The rearrangement links TRBV18 to TRBJ2-1; TRBD1 agrees at 7 bases. The CDR3 covers 15 residues. CDR1 is KGHSH and CDR2 is LQKENI in the germline V gene. Trimming at V came to 6 bases and at J to 0 bases, leaving 5 bases not matched to a gene. CDR3 bases: TGTGCCAGCTCGCTCGACAGGGCCTCCTACAATGAGCAGTTCTTC. This sequence encodes CASSLDRASYNEQFF.